This T cell receptor beta chain derives from a study of blood T cell repertoires in COVID-19 (dated by TCRdb to about 2020). Background for the entire study: Samples covering the acute and convalescent phases of COVID-19 were provided by collaborators in the United States, Italy and Spain. The sample metadata nearly always contained a de-identified subject ID, COVID-19 status, age in years and sex. The samples were drawn from two sources: the first 160 participants of the ongoing ImmuneRACE study, and 1,200 or so subjects contributed by 6 global collaborators. The dataset comprised deeply sampled blood TCRbeta repertoires from subjects exposed to, actively infected with, or recovered from COVID-19. The material from the prospective study consisted of cDNA or gDNA derived from T cells, B-cell-depleted T cells, or PBMCs. The repertoires were made available in a free public database intended to serve as a resource for research on the immune response to SARS-CoV-2. HLA class I and class II types, where available, came from metadata supplied by the sample provider rather than from assay-based typing. Summary of the overall study and its limitations: How much clinical and demographic metadata was included differed by source and by participant, and the metadata was provided uncurated.

CDR1 SGHRS and CDR2 YFSETQ were looked up in the germline V gene. There are 15 amino acids in the CDR3, from cysteine to phenylalanine inclusive. Only CDR3 DNA is held: 45 bases, read in frame from base 1. The germline V end is reduced by 1 base and the J end by 6 bases; junction bases left unmatched: 6. Turning to this clone: What this receptor recognizes is not known. No per-base quality is available; no much larger clone lies one base away.

Collaborating institutions collected whole blood in K2EDTA tubes following their own protocols. For TCRbeta analysis, collaborators shipped samples in one of three forms: frozen whole blood, isolated PBMCs, or DNA extracted from either of those sample types. The immunoSEQ Assay, a bias-controlled multiplex PCR, was used to amplify TCRbeta CDR3 regions from genomic DNA. In the source study's methods: The number of nucleated cells in each sample was estimated from the amplification of reference gene primers within the assay. To quantify the absolute abundance of each unique TCRbeta CDR3 rearrangement, sequence reads were collapsed and filtered. For each sample, productive Simpson clonality was calculated as the square root of Simpson's diversity index across productive rearrangements. Entries here come from immuneACCESS through TCRdb and include only in-frame sequences with V and J called. Some clones fail to appear in such tables; in the studies checked, an unresolved V gene covers under half of the shortfall, and the cause of the remainder is unknown. The DNA was the basis for D and trimming; V, J and clone size are from that table. Present in this sample are about 71,000 clones, around 90% of which were seen just once. Approximately 0.74% of the sample belongs to the ten largest clones.

Recombination connected TRBV5-1 to TRBJ2-7; 11 central bases correspond to TRBD1. The sequenced material came from peripheral blood. This sequence was found in a woman older than 75 with acute or convalescent COVID-19. Here is the DNA: TGCGCCAGCAGCTTGTTCGGGACAGGGGGGACCGAGCAGTACTTC. Its protein reads: CASSLFGTGGTEQYF.